This T cell receptor beta chain was retrieved from a study of technical replicates of blood from a few donors. The assay was immunoSEQ multiplex PCR, and TCRdb's table has in-frame clones only and misses some. The profile shows over 70,000 clones, approximately 97% of them singletons. CDR3 length equals 18 residues. Per the germline V gene, CDR1 is SGHTA and CDR2 is FQGNSA. V shed 5 bases and J 3 bases; nucleotides not matched to a gene: 15. The source of this sequence is a human donor in good health. The sequencing input was T cells isolated from PBMCs. The J gene is TRBJ2-3, the V gene TRBV7-2, with 9 bases that match TRBD1. The CDR3 DNA sequence: TGTGCCAGCAGCCCAAGTCCCGGGACAGGGACAATAACAGATACGCAGTATTTT. This gives the protein CASSPSPGTGTITDTQYF.